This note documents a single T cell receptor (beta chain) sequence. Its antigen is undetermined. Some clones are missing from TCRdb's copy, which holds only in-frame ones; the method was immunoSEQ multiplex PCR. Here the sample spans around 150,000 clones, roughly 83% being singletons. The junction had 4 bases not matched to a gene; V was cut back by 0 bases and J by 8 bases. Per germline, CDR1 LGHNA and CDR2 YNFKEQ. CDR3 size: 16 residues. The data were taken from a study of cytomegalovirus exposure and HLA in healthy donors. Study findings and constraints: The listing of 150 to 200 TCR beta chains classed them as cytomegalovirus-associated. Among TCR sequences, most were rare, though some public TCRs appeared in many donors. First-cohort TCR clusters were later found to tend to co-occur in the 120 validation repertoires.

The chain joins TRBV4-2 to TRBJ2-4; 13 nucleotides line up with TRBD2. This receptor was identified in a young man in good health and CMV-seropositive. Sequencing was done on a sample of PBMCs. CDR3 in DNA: TGTGCCAGCAGCCAAGACAAACTAGCGGGGGGGTACATTCAGTACTTC. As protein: CASSQDKLAGGYIQYF.